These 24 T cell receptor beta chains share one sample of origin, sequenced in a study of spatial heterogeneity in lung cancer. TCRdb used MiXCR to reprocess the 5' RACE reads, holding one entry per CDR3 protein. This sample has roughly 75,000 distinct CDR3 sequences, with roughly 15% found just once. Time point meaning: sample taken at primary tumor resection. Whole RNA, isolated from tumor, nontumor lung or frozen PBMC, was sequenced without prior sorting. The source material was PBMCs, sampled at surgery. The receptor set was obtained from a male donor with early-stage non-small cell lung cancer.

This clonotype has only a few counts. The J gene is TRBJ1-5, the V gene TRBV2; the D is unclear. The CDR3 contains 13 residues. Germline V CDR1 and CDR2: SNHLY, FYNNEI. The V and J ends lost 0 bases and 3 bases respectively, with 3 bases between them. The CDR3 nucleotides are TGTGCCAGCAGTGAAGCGCACAATCAGCCCCAGCATTTT. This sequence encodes CASSEAHNQPQHF.

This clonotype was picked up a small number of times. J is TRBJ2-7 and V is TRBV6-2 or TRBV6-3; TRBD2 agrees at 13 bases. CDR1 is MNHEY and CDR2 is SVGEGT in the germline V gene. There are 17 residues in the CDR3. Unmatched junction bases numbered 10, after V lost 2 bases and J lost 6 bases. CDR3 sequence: CASSYQVPGLAGSEQYF. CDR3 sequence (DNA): TGTGCCAGCAGTTACCAGGTGCCGGGACTAGCGGGAAGCGAGCAGTACTTC.

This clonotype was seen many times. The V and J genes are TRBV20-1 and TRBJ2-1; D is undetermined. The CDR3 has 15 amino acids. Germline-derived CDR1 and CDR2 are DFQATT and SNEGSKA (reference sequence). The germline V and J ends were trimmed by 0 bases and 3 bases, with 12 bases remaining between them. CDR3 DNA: TGCAGTGCTAGAGATCAATTGTCGTTCTACAATGAGCAGTTCTTC. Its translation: CSARDQLSFYNEQFF.

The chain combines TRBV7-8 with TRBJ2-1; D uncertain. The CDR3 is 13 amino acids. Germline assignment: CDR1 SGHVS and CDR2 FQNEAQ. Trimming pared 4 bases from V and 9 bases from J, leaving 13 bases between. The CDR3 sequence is CASSSEVYGEQFF. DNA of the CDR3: TGTGCCAGCAGCTCTGAGGTGTACGGTGAGCAGTTCTTC.

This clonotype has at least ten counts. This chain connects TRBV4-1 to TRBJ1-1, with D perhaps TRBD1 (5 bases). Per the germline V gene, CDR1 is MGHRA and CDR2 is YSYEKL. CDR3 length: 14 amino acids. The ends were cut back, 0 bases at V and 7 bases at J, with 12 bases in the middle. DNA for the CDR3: TGCGCCAGCAGCCAAGAGGGGGACGGCCGTGAAGCTTTCTTT. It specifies CASSQEGDGREAFF.

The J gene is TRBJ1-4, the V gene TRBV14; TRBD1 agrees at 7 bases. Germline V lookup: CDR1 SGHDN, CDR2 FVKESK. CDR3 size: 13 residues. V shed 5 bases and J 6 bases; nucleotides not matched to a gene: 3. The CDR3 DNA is TGTGCCAGCAGCAGGGGGCCAGATGAAAAACTGTTTTTT. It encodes CASSRGPDEKLFF.

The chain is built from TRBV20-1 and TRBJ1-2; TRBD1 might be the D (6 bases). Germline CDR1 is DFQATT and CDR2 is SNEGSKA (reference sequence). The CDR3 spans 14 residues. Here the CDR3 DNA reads TGCAGCCGGCTAGGGGGAGGACCTAACTATGGCTACACCTTC. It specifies CSRLGGGPNYGYTF.

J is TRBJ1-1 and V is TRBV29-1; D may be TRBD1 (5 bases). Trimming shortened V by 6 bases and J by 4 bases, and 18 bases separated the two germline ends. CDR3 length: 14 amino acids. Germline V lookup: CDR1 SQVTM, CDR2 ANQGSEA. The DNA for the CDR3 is TGCAGCGTCGGGACCCAGAGGGTATCCACTGAAGCTTTCTTT. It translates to CSVGTQRVSTEAFF.

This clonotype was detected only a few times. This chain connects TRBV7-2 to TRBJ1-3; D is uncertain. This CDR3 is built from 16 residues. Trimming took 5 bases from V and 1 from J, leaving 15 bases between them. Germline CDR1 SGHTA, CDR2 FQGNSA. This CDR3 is CASSLYSVASGNTIYF. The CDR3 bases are TGTGCCAGCAGCCTTTACTCGGTGGCTTCTGGAAACACCATATATTTT.

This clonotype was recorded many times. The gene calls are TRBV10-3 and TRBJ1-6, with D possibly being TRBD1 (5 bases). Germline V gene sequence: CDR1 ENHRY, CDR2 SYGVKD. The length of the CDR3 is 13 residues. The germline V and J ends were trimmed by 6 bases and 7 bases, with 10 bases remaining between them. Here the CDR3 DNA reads TGTGCCATCAGAGAGACAGACAATTCACCCCTCCACTTT. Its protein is CAIRETDNSPLHF.

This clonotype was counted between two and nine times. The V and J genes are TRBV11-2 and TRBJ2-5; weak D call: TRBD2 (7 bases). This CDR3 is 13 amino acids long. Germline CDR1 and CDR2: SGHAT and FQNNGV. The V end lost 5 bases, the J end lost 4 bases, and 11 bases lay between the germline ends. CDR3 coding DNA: TGTGCCAGCAGCCGGGGGGCAGCAGAGACCCAGTACTTC. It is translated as CASSRGAAETQYF.

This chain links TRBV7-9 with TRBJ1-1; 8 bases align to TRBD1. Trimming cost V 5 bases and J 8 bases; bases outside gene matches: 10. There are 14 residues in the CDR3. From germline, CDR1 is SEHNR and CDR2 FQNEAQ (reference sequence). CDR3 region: CASSNQRGQVEAFF. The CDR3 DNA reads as TGTGCCAGCAGCAACCAGAGGGGACAGGTAGAAGCTTTCTTT.

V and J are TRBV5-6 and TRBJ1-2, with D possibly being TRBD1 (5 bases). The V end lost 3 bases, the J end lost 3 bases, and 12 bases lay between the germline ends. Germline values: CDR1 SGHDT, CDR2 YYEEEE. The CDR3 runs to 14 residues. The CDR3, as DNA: TGTGCCAGCAGCTCCTCGCGGGGACACTATGGCTACACCTTC. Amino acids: CASSSSRGHYGYTF.

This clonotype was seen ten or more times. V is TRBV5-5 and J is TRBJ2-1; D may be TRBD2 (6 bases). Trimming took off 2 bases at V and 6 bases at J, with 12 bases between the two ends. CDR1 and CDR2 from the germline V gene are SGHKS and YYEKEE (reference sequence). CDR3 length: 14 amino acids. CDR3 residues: CASSLAGVFNEQFF. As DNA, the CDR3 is TGTGCCAGCAGCTTAGCGGGCGTCTTCAATGAGCAGTTCTTC.

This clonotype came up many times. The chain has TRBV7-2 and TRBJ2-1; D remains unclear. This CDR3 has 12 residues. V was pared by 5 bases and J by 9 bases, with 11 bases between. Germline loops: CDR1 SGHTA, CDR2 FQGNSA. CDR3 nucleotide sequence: TGTGCCAGCAGCCCCCTTTGGGGTGAGCAGTTCTTC. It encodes CASSPLWGEQFF. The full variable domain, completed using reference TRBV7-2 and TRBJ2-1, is GAGVSQSPSNKVTEKGKDVELRCDPISGHTALYWYRQSLGQGLEFLIYFQGNSAPDKSGLPSDRFSAERTGGSVSTLTIQRTQQEDSAVYLCASSPLWGEQFFGPGTRLTVL.

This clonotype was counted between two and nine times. CDR3 bases: TGTGCCAGCATCAAGCCTAGCGGGAGGGCCAATACGCAGTATTTT. Translating it yields CASIKPSGRANTQYF. V is TRBV7-2 and J is TRBJ2-3; 12 nucleotides agree with TRBD2. The germline V gene has CDR1 SGHTA and CDR2 FQGNSA. The ends lost 7 bases at V and 7 bases at J; junction bases unmatched: 9. There are 15 residues in the CDR3.

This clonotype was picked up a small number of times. The CDR3, as DNA: TGCGCCAGCAGCTTAGGAGATTCTCACTACGAGCAGTACTTC. Its translation is CASSLGDSHYEQYF. The V and J genes are TRBV5-1 and TRBJ2-7; D is uncertain. With 2 bases removed from V and 3 bases from J, the gap between germline ends came to 12 bases. CDR3 length: 14 amino acids. Germline CDR1 SGHRS, CDR2 YFSETQ.

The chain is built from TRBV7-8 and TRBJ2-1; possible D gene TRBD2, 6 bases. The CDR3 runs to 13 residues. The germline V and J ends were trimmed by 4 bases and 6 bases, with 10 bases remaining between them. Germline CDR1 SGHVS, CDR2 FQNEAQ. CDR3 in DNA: TGTGCCAGCAGCTCGCGGCGGGGCAATGAGCAGTTCTTC. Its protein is CASSSRRGNEQFF. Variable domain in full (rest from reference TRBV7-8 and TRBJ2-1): GAGVSQSPRYKVAKRGQDVALRCDPISGHVSLFWYQQALGQGPEFLTYFQNEAQLDKSGLPSDRFFAERPEGSVSTLKIQRTQQEDSAVYLCASSSRRGNEQFFGPGTRLTVL.

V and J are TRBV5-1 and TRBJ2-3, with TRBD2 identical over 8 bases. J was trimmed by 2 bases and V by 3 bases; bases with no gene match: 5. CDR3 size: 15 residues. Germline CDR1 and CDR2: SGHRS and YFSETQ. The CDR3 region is CASSSGLAVTDTQYF. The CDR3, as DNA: TGCGCCAGCAGCTCTGGACTAGCAGTCACAGATACGCAGTATTTT.

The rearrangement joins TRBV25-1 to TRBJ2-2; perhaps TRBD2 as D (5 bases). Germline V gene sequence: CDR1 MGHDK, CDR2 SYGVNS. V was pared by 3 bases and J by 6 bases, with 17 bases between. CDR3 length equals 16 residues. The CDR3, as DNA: TGTGCCAGCAGTGATCCGGACTGGTGGGGTGCCGGGGAGCTGTTTTTT. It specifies CASSDPDWWGAGELFF.

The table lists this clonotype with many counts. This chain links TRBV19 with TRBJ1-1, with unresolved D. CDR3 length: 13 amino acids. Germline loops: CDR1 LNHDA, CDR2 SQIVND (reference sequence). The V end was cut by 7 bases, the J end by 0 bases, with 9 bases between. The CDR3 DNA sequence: TGTGCCAGTATGGCCAGCATGAACACTGAAGCTTTCTTT. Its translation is CASMASMNTEAFF.

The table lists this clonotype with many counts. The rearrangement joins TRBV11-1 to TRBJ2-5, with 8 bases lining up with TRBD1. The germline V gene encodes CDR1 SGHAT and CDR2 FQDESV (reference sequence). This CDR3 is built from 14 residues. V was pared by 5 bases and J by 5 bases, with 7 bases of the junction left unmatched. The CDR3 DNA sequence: TGTGCCAGCAGCCGCAGGGGGCCGAGGGAGACCCAGTACTTC. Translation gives CASSRRGPRETQYF.

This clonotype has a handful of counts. The CDR3 loop reads CASSEISGTYEQYF. In DNA, the CDR3 is TGCGCCAGCAGTGAAATTAGCGGGACGTACGAGCAGTACTTC. The chain has TRBV10-2 and TRBJ2-7, with 8 bases fitting TRBD2. Per germline, CDR1 WSHSY and CDR2 SAAADI. Trimming cost V 3 bases and J 4 bases; bases outside gene matches: 5. This CDR3 region has 14 residues.

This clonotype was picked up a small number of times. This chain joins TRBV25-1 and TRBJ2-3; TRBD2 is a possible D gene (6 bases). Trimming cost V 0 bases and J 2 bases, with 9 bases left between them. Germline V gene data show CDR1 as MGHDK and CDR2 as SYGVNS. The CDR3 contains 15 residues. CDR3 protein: CASSEYTGVTDTQYF. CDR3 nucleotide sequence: TGTGCCAGCAGTGAATATACGGGGGTCACAGATACGCAGTATTTT.